Below, one T cell receptor (beta chain) is given with its context. It has no known antigen specificity. Qualities for individual bases were not recorded, and no much larger clone is one base off. The record originates from a study of blood T cell repertoires in COVID-19 (TCRdb year 2020). For the study in its entirety: Samples covering the acute and convalescent phases of COVID-19 were provided by collaborators in the United States, Italy and Spain. The samples were drawn from two sources: the first 160 participants of the ongoing ImmuneRACE study, and about 1,300 subjects contributed by 6 global collaborators. A de-identified subject ID, COVID-19 status, age in years and sex were almost always included in the sample metadata. The dataset comprised deeply sampled blood TCRbeta repertoires from subjects exposed to, actively infected with, or recovered from COVID-19. Where HLA class I and class II types were available, the types were taken from metadata supplied by the sample provider, not from assay-based typing. The material from the prospective study consisted of cDNA or gDNA derived from T cells, B-cell-depleted T cells, or PBMCs. The repertoires were released in a freely available public database intended as a resource for research on the immune response to SARS-CoV-2. Paper-wide results and their limitations: How much clinical and demographic metadata was included differed by source and by participant, and the metadata was provided uncurated.

V and J are truncated by 6 bases and 5 bases respectively, leaving an intervening sequence of 7 bases. The CDR3 runs 10 amino acids, cysteine and phenylalanine included. Here the CDR3 DNA is all that survives: 30 bases in frame from base 1. Reading the germline V gene gives CDR1 SQVTM and CDR2 ANQGSEA. One collaborating source in Seattle enrolled patients while the patients were actively infected and followed the patients over time throughout the course of disease. Collaborating institutions collected whole blood in K2EDTA tubes following their own protocols. Collaborator samples were shipped for TCRbeta analysis as frozen whole blood, isolated PBMCs, or DNA extracted from either sample type. TCRbeta CDR3 regions were amplified from genomic DNA using the immunoSEQ Assay, a bias-controlled multiplex PCR. As for how the authors treated the data: Nucleated cell counts per sample were estimated from amplification of reference gene primers within the assay. To quantify the absolute abundance of each unique TCRbeta CDR3 rearrangement, sequence reads were collapsed and filtered. Productive Simpson clonality was computed per sample as the square root of Simpson's diversity index over productive rearrangements. TCRdb obtained this table from immuneACCESS and retained in-frame rearrangements with V and J assigned. These tables miss some clones; where compared with another copy, unresolved V genes account for less than half of the shortfall, and the remainder is unexplained. For V, J and clone size, that table is used; D and trimming come from the DNA. Present in this sample are fewer than 300,000 clones, less than 85% of which were seen just once. The ten largest clones add up to more than 1.2% of the sample.

The receptor was derived from a human donor with COVID-19, enrolled during active disease. The donor label of this sample is uncertain. The V and J genes are TRBV29-1 and TRBJ1-1; the D gene assignment is ambiguous. The sample comprised peripheral blood. The nucleotide sequence reads as follows: TGCAGCGTCGCAACAACTGAAGCTTTCTTT. This yields the protein CSVATTEAFF.